The count of the clone carrying this TCR beta chain is one. Some clones are missing from TCRdb's copy, which holds only in-frame ones; the method was immunoSEQ multiplex PCR. This table has about 150,000 clones, roughly nine tenths appearing once. These data originate in a study of blood T cell repertoires in COVID-19. As for the study in general: Specimens from acute and convalescent COVID-19 originated in the United States, Italy and Spain. Sample material is recorded as cDNA or gDNA derived from T cells, B-cell-depleted T cells, or PBMCs.

Germline V gene lookup returns CDR1 LNHNV and CDR2 YYDKDF (reference sequence). Trimming left V 3 bases short and J 0 bases short, with 12 bases between. The CDR3 loop spans 16 amino acids. V gene TRBV15 combines with J gene TRBJ2-1, with D tentatively TRBD2 (5 bases). Specimen: peripheral blood. This TCR was recovered from a man younger than 30 with COVID-19, enrolled during active disease. As DNA, the CDR3 is TGTGCCACCAGCAGTAACCGAGGGTTCTCCTACAATGAGCAGTTCTTC. As protein: CATSSNRGFSYNEQFF.